Detailed here is one T cell receptor (beta chain). These data belong to a study of technical replicates of blood from a few donors. CDR1 is GTSNPN and CDR2 is SVGIG in the germline V gene (reference sequence). The CDR3 extends over 15 amino acids. Losses at the gene ends were 3 bases for V and 2 bases for J; bases not matched to a gene: 7. This table comes from immunoSEQ multiplex PCR, and its TCRdb copy is limited to in-frame clones, with some not included. The profile shows around 61,000 clones, around 86% of them singletons. The receptor comes from a human donor in good health. Some clones in this sample may be carry-over from other donors' samples. Source material: PBMCs. This sequence joins TRBV30 and TRBJ1-5; 7 bases map to TRBD1. Written as DNA, the CDR3 is TGTGCCTGGAGGCAACAGGGGTTCGGCAATCAGCCCCAGCATTTT. Its protein is CAWRQQGFGNQPQHF.